This TCR beta chain was recovered during a study of T cell responses to AZD1222 COVID-19 vaccine. As regards this clone: Its cognate antigen is unknown.

Study-wide results and limits: Repertoire sampling happened only post peak T cell response. Spike-specific TCR breadth and depth grew following two AZD1222 doses. Clonal diversity was possibly underestimated, and white British individuals and females predominated among donors. Reportedly, nearly half the spike-specific TCRs target unmutated variant regions.

The table came from immunoSEQ multiplex PCR; TCRdb's copy has only in-frame clones and leaves some out. The sample yields about 73,000 clones, more than 70% seen once. V gave up 3 bases and J gave up 6 bases, with 11 bases separating them. The CDR3 extends over 13 amino acids. The TCR was taken from an adult in good health. The V call is TRBV12-3 or TRBV12-4, the J call TRBJ1-2; possible D gene TRBD1, 5 bases. The sequencing here drew on peripheral blood, taken on day 0 of AZD1222 vaccination. The CDR3 coding sequence is TGTGCCAGCAGTTTGCTACCAGGGAATGGCTACACCTTC. It specifies CASSLLPGNGYTF.